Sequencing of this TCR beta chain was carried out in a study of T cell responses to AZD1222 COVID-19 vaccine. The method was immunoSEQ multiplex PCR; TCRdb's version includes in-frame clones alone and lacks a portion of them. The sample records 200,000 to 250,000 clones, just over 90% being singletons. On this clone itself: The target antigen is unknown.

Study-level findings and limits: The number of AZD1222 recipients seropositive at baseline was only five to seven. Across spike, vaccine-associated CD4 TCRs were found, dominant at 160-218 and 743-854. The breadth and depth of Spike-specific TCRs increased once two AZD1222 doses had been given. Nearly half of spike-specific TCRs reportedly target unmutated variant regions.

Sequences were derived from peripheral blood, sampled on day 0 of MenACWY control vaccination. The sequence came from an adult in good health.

In DNA form, the CDR3 reads TGTGCCAGCAGCCGAAGCTTGAGGGGCAATCAGCCCCAGCATTTT. Amino acid sequence: CASSRSLRGNQPQHF. This rearrangement joins TRBV28 to TRBJ1-5; unclear D gene. The CDR3 runs to 15 residues. V was clipped by 6 bases and J by 2 bases, with 14 bases between them. Per germline, CDR1 MDHEN and CDR2 SYDVKM.